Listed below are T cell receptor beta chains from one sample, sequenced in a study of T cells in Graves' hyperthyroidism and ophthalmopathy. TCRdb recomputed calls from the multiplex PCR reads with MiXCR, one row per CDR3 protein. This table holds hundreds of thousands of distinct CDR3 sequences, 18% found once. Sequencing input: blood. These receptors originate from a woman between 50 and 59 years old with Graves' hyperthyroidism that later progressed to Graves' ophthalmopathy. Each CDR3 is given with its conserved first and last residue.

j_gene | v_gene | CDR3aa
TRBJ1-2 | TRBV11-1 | CASSDPGFYGYTF
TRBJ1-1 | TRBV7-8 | CASSIRQGKGNTEAFF
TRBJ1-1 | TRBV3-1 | CASSSGTGRRDTEAFF
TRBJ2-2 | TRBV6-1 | CASSEVWGARTGELFF
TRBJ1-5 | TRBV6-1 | CASSQGRVPNFGNQPQHF
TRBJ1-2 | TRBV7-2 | CASSLGRDGRTYGYTF
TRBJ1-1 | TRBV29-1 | CSVDPRDKENTEAFF
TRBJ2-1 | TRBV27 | CASSLPGTARHEQFF
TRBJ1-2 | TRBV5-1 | CASSMEEAAYGYTF
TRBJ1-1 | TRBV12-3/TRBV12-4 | CASSFGTEAFF
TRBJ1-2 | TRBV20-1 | CSATSGDRIYGYTF
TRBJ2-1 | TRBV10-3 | CAIKVLAGEHNEQFF
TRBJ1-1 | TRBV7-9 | CASSLPGRANTEAFF
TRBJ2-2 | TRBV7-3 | CASSESGYTGELFF
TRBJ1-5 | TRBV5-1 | CASSLDYTYQPQHF
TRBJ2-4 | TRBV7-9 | CASSWGRGAKNIQYF
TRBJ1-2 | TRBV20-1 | CSARDRRGPSGGYTF
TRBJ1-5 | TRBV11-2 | CASSINTYNQPQHF
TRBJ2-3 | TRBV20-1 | CSARSGLVGPDTQYF
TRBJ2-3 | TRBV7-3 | CASSLTGGELTQYF
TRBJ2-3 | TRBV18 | CASSPTREISTDTQYF
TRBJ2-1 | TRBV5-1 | CASSLTGRSSYNEQFF
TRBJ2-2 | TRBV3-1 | CASSRDRDSSLFF
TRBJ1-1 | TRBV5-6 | CASSYGQYFEAFF
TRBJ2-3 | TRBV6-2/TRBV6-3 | CASSWDREGLHTDTQYF